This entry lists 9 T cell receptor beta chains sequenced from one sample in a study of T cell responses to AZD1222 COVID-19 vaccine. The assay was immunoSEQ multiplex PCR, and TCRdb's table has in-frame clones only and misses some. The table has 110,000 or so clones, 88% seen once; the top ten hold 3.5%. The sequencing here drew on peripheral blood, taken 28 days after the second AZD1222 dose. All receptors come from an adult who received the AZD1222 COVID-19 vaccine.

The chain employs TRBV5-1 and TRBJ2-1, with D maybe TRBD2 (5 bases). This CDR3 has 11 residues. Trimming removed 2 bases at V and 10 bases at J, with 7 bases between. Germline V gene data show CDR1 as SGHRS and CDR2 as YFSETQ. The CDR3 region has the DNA TGCGCCAGCAGCTTACTAGGGGAGCAGTTCTTC. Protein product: CASSLLGEQFF.

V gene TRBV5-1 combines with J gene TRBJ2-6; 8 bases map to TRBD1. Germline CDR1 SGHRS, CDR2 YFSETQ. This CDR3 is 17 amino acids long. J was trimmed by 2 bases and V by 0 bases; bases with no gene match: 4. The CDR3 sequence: CASSLGPGGAGANVLTF. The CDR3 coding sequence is TGCGCCAGCAGCTTGGGCCCAGGGGGCGCTGGGGCCAACGTCCTGACTTTC.

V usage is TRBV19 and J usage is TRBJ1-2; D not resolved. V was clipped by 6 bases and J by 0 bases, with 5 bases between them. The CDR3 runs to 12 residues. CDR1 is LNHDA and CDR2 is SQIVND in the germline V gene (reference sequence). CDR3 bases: TGTGCCAGTAGCCGTGCTAACTATGGCTACACCTTC. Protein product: CASSRANYGYTF.

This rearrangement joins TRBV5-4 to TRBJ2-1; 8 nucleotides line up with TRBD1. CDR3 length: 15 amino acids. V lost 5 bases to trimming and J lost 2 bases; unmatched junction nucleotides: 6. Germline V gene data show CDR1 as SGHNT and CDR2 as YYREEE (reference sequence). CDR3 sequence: CASSLDRGPYNEQFF. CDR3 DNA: TGTGCCAGCAGTCTAGACAGGGGCCCCTACAATGAGCAGTTCTTC. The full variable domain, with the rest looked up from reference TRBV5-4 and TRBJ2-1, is ETGVTQSPTHLIKTRGQQVTLRCSSQSGHNTVSWYQQALGQGPQFIFQYYREEENGRGNFPPRFSGLQFPNYSSELNVNALELDDSALYLCASSLDRGPYNEQFFGPGTRLTVL.

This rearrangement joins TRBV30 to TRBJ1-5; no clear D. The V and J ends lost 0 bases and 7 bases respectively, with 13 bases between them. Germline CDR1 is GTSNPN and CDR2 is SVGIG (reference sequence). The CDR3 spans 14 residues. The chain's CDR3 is CAWSVQGDVQPQHF. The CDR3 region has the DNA TGTGCCTGGAGTGTACAAGGAGACGTACAGCCCCAGCATTTT.

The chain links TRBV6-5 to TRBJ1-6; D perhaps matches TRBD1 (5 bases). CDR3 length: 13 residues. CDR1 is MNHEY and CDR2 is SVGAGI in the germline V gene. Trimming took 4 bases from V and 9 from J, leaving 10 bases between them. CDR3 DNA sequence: TGTGCCAGCAGTTCGAGTGGGGGTTCACCCCTCCACTTT. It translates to CASSSSGGSPLHF.

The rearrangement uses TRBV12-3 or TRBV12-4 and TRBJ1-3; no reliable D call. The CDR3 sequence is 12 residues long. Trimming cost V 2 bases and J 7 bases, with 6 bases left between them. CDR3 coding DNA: TGTGCCAGCAGTTTATCATTCAACACCATATATTTT. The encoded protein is CASSLSFNTIYF.

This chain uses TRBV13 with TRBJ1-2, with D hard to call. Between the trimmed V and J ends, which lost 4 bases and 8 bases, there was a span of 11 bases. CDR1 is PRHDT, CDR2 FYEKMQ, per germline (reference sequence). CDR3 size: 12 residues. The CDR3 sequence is CASSSVRRGYTF. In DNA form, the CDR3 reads TGTGCCAGCAGCTCCGTTAGGCGGGGCTACACCTTC.

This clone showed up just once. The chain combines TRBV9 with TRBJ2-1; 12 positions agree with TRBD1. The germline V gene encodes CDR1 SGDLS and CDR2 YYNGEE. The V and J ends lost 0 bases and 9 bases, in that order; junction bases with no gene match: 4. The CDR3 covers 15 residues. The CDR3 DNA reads TGTGCCAGCAGCGTAGAGGGACAGGGGGCTGTTGAGCAGTTCTTC. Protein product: CASSVEGQGAVEQFF. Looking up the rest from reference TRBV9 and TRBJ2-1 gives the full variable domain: DSGVTQTPKHLITATGQRVTLRCSPRSGDLSVYWYQQSLDQGLQFLIQYYNGEERAKGNILERFSAQQFPDLHSELNLSSLELGDSALYFCASSVEGQGAVEQFFGPGTRLTVL.